The table lists the clone carrying this T cell receptor (beta chain) with a few counts. This sample was included in a study of CD8 T cells in ankylosing spondylitis. The germline V gene encodes CDR1 SGHVS and CDR2 FQNEAQ. This CDR3 is 15 amino acids long. V trimming: 5 bases; J trimming: 6 bases; junction bases outside the gene matches: 11. It was by quantitative 5'-RACE with molecular barcodes that TCR beta libraries were made. TCRdb reprocessed the 5' RACE reads via MiXCR and lists one record per CDR3 protein. In the table there are 250,000 or so distinct CDR3 sequences, under 20% of which are singletons.

The sequence was collected from a male donor with ankylosing spondylitis or in good health (not recorded which). The V gene is TRBV7-8, the J gene TRBJ1-1; 8 bases align to TRBD1. The sample was blood, either unsorted or a sorted T cell fraction (not recorded which). In nucleotides, the CDR3 is TGTGCCAGCAGCGTAACAGGGGGGGGTTTGGCTGAAGCTTTCTTT. Protein: CASSVTGGGLAEAFF.